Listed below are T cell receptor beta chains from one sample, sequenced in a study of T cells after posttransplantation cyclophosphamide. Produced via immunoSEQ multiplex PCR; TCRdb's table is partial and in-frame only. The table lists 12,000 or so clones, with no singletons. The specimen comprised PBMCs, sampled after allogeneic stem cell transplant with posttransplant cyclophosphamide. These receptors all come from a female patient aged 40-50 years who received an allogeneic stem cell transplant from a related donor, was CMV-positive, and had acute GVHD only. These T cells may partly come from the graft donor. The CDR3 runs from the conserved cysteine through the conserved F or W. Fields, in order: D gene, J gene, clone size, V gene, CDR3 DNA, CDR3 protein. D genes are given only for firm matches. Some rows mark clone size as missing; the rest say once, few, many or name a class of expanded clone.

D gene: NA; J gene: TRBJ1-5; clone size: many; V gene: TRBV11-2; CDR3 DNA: TGTGCCAGCGCGGAGGGGCGGGCTCAGCCCCAGCATTTT; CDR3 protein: CASAEGRAQPQHF
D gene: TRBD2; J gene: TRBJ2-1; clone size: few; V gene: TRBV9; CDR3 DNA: TGTGCCAGCAGCTTTAGCGAGCGGGAGTACGATGAGCAGTTCTTC; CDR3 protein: CASSFSEREYDEQFF
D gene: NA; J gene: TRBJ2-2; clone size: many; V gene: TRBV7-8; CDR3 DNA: TGTGCCAGCAGCTTAATTCTAGCGACCCCCGGGGAGCTGTTTTTT; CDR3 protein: CASSLILATPGELFF
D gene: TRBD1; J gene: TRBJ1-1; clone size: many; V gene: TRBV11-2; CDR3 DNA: TGTGCCAGCAGCCCCGACAGGGGAGGCACTGAAGCTTTCTTT; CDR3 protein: CASSPDRGGTEAFF
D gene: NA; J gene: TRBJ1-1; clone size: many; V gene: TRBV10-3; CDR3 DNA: TGTGCCATCCGGGTCAGGGGCGATGATAACACTGAAGCTTTCTTT; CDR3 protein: CAIRVRGDDNTEAFF
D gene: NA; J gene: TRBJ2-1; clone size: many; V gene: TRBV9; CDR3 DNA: TGTGCCAGCAGCGTGTTAACGGGGGGCGGGTTTTACAATGAGCAGTTCTTC; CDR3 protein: CASSVLTGGGFYNEQFF
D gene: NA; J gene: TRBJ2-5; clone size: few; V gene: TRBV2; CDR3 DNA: TGTGCTTTGTGGCGGGGCGGGGTAGAAGAGACCCAGTACTTC; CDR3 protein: CALWRGGVEETQYF
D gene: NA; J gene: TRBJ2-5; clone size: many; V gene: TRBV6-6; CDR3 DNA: TGTGCCAGCAGGCAATCGGGACTTCAAGAGACCCAGTACTTC; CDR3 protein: CASRQSGLQETQYF
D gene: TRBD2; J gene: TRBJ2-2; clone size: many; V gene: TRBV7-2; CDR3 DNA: TGTGCCAGCAGCTTAGTGGGACTAGGAGCTGGGGAGCTGTTTTTT; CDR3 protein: CASSLVGLGAGELFF
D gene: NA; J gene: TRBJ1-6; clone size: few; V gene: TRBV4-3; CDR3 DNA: TGCGCCAGCACCTCGGGACTGGTAAATTCACCCCTCCACTTT; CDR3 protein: CASTSGLVNSPLHF
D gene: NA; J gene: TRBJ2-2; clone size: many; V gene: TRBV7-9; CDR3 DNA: TGTGCCAGCAGAAAACTGTCAACAGGGATAGCGAACACCGGGGAGCTGTTTTTT; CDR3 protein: CASRKLSTGIANTGELFF
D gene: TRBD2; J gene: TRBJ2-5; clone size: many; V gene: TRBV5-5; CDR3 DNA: TGTGCCAGCATTCACAGCTTAGCGGGAGGGCAAGAGACCCAGTACTTC; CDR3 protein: CASIHSLAGGQETQYF
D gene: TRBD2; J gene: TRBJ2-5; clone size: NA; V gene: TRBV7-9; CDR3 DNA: TGTGCCAGCAGCTTAGCTTTGGCGGGAGGCTTCGAGACCCAGTACTTC; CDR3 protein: CASSLALAGGFETQYF
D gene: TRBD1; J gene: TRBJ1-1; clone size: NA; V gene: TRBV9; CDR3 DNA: TGTGCCAGCAGCGTAGACGCAGGGGGCTCGGAAGCTTTCTTT; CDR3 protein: CASSVDAGGSEAFF
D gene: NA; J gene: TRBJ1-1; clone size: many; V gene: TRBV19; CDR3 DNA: TGTGCCAGTAGTATTGGGCAGCGGTGGACTGAAGCTTTCTTT; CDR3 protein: CASSIGQRWTEAFF
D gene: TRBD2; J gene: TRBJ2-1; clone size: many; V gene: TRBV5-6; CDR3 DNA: TGTGCCAGCAGCTTGGAGGGACTAGCTCCGAGCTCCTACAATGAGCAGTTCTTC; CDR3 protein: CASSLEGLAPSSYNEQFF
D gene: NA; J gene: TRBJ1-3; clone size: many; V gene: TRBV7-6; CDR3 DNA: TGTGCCAGCAGCAGCCTTGGAAACACCATATATTTT; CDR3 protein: CASSSLGNTIYF
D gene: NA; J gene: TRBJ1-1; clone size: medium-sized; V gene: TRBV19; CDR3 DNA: TGTGCCAGTAGTAGTACCAGGGGAAAGACTGAAGCTTTCTTT; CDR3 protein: CASSSTRGKTEAFF
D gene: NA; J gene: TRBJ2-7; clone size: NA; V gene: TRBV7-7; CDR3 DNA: TGTGCCAGCAGTCAAGCCCCGGGACTCAGCTACGAGCAGTACTTC; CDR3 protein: CASSQAPGLSYEQYF